Below, one T cell receptor (beta chain) is given with its context. Data came from immunoSEQ multiplex PCR; TCRdb stores just in-frame clones and leaves some out. The repertoire holds 490,000 or so clones, around nine tenths seen once, with 6.5% to 8.5% in the top ten. This specimen comes from a study of blood T cell repertoires in COVID-19. Study at large: Sites across the United States, Italy and Spain contributed samples from acute and convalescent COVID-19. In each case, the material was cDNA or gDNA derived from T cells, B-cell-depleted T cells, or PBMCs.

The study assigned cohorts using participant-reported clinical history. V lost 7 bases to trimming and J lost 1 base; unmatched junction nucleotides: 3. Germline lookup yields CDR1 SGHNT and CDR2 YYREEE (reference sequence). The CDR3 has 13 residues. The genes are TRBV5-4 and TRBJ1-1; 8 nucleotides match TRBD1. This receptor was obtained from a woman aged 55 to 70 who had recovered from COVID-19. Source material: PBMCs or T cells enriched from blood (not recorded which). CDR3 sequence reads: CASAGTGNTEAFF. In DNA form, the CDR3 reads TGTGCCAGCGCGGGGACAGGGAACACTGAAGCTTTCTTT.